This T cell receptor beta chain was captured by sequencing in a study of regulatory T cells in long-lasting Graves disease (dated by TCRdb to about 2021). Notes on the research overall: Persistent Graves' disease meant more than 5 years of antithyroid drug treatment with TSH receptor autoantibodies that stayed positive. A total of around 35 samples underwent TCR sequencing, from roughly 13 patients with persistent Graves' disease and some 20 patients with newly diagnosed Graves' disease. The study was registered as a clinical trial and conducted in China. Antithyroid drugs had been taken for 8.5 to 13 years on average by persistent Graves' disease patients in the clinical cohort. This study used TCR sequencing and RNA sequencing of peripheral blood to compare persistent Graves' disease patients against newly diagnosed Graves' disease patients.

This clonotype occurred a few times. The antigen it binds to is not known. The junction departs from the called germline gene at one end, perhaps through a read error. Sample time point, as interpreted from the label and publication: persistent/refractory GD, antithyroid drugs over 5 years with positive TRAb. RNA was extracted from PBMCs in TRIzol for both TCR sequencing and RNA sequencing. The diagnosis of Graves' disease was made according to American Thyroid Association guidelines. Recruitment of patients was carried out at an endocrinology department in Xi'an, China. Each patient gave 8.5 to 9.5 milliliters of peripheral blood, collected in an EDTA anticoagulant tube. Ficoll Paque Plus density gradient separation was used to isolate PBMCs, and no further T cell sorting was performed. An Agilent 2100 Bioanalyzer and agarose gel were used to check RNA quality, and a NanoDrop 2000 was used to measure RNA concentration.

Library method: multiplex PCR. The sample was run on an Illumina HiSeq 4000. iRepertoire HTBI primers and Arm-PCR amplification of CDR3 regions were used to construct TCR beta libraries. Before sequencing, the PCR products went through gel purification. In the source study's methods: A total of roughly 65 TRBV and approximately 13 TRBJ segments were identified across samples and were used for gene usage analysis of CDR3 amino acid clonotypes. Filtered high-quality paired reads were merged into contigs using COPE and FqMerger. BLAST was used to align contigs to IMGT TRBV, TRBD and TRBJ reference genes, with CDR3 defined following IMGT. Highly expanded clones were defined as clonotypes with a frequency above 0.1%. Shannon entropy was used to measure repertoire diversity, and the Gini coefficient was used to measure V-J evenness. Clonotypes shared by more than one individual were considered public. TCRdb applied fastp at Q25 and MiXCR to the public reads, then kept only in-frame beta chains. Each CDR3 protein gets just one entry, which takes the most common genes and DNA from the rows behind it. These V and J calls originate from TCRdb's pipeline instead of the authors' own analysis. This sample lists some 340,000 distinct CDR3 sequences; roughly 20% were detected once. The ten largest clones represent approximately 30% of the sample.

Study-wide conclusions, independent of this receptor: Patients with persistent disease shared more public clonotypes (approximately 2,500) than newly diagnosed patients did (more than 900). Sequencing and analysis were limited to the TCR beta chain. TRBV28, TRBJ1-2 and TRBJ2-5 were preferentially used in persistent disease, while TRBV20-1 and TRBJ2-1 were favored in newly diagnosed disease. The authors acknowledged the small sample size as a limitation that may reduce accuracy. Persistent Graves' disease patients showed lower TCR Shannon entropy and fewer highly expanded clones than newly diagnosed patients, suggesting clonal expansion. Because the primary lesion, thyroid tissue, could not be accessed, the study looked at peripheral blood alone.

Via the germline V gene (reference sequence), CDR1 is DFQATT and CDR2 SNEGSKA. The CDR3 spans 16 residues, from the cysteine through the phenylalanine. The DNA shown is the 48-base CDR3, in frame from base 1. The receptor was isolated from a woman aged 40-49 years with Graves disease. Donor details come from another sample of the same person, matched by shared clones. Recombination connected TRBV20-1 to TRBJ1-4; TRBD1 is a weak D gene call, 6 bases matching. Sequenced material: peripheral blood mononuclear cells (PBMCs), taken when the disease was refractory, from a patient treated with antithyroid drugs. The DNA reads TGCAGTGCTAGAGATTGGCAGGGGCGGTGGAGTGAAAAACCGTTTTTT. Translation gives CSARDWQGRWSEKPFF.